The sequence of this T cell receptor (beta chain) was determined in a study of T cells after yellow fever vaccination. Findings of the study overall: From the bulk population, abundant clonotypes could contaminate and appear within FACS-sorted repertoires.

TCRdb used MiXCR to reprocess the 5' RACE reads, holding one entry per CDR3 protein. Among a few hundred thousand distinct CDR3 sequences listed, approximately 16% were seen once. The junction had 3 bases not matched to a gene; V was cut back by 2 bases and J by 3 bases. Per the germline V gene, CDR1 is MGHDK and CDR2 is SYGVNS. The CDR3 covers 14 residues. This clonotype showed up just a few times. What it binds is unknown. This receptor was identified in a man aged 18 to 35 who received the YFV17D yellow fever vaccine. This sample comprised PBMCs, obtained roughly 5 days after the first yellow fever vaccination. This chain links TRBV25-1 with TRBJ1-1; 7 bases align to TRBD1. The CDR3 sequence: CASSEIDRDTEAFF. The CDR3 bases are TGTGCCAGCAGTGAAATTGACAGGGACACTGAAGCTTTCTTT.